This passage covers 16 T cell receptor beta chains from one sample sequenced in a study of blood T cell repertoires in COVID-19. Clones were sequenced by immunoSEQ multiplex PCR, and TCRdb holds only the in-frame ones, with some missing. Of around 46,000 clones in the sample, 87% are singletons; the top ten hold 15% to 20%. Sequenced sample: peripheral blood. All receptors derive from a human donor in a cohort sampled during active COVID-19.

This rearrangement joins TRBV24-1 to TRBJ2-5; 11 bases fit TRBD1. The CDR3 consists of 15 residues. Germline trimming cut 4 bases from V and 4 bases from J; bases unmatched to any gene: 4. CDR1 is KGHDR, CDR2 SFDVKD, per germline. The CDR3 nucleotides are TGTGCCACCAGTGAAGCCGGGACAGGGGGAGAGACCCAGTACTTC. Translated, it gives CATSEAGTGGETQYF.

The J gene is TRBJ2-1, the V gene TRBV7-3, with D maybe TRBD2 (6 bases). CDR1 and CDR2 (germline): SGHTA, FQGTGA. This CDR3 has 14 residues. The V gene lost 5 bases and the J gene lost 7 bases, with 15 bases spanning the gap. CDR3: CASSPYGGRNEQFF. The CDR3 DNA sequence: TGTGCCAGCAGCCCCTACGGGGGTCGTAATGAGCAGTTCTTC. The whole variable domain, remainder taken from reference TRBV7-3 and TRBJ2-1, is GAGVSQTPSNKVTEKGKYVELRCDPISGHTALYWYRQSLGQGPEFLIYFQGTGAADDSGLPNDRFFAVRPEGSVSTLKIQRTERGDSAVYLCASSPYGGRNEQFFGPGTRLTVL.

The chain combines TRBV27 with TRBJ1-5; 11 nucleotides line up with TRBD1. Germline assignment: CDR1 MNHEY and CDR2 SMNVEV (reference sequence). The CDR3 has 14 amino acids. V dropped 6 bases and J dropped 7; count of bases not matched to a gene: 5. The CDR3 coding sequence is TGTGCCAGCAGGCGAGGGACAGGGGGACAGCCCCAGCATTTT. Protein: CASRRGTGGQPQHF.

The chain combines TRBV27 with TRBJ2-7; 8 bases match TRBD1. V shed 1 base and J 2 bases; nucleotides not matched to a gene: 4. Germline V gene sequence: CDR1 MNHEY, CDR2 SMNVEV (reference sequence). The CDR3 is 15 residues long. The CDR3 loop is CASSLYGQGAYEQYF. For the CDR3, the DNA is TGTGCCAGCAGTTTATATGGACAGGGCGCCTACGAGCAGTACTTC.

The V gene is TRBV11-2, the J gene TRBJ1-1; no definite D call. V gave up 1 base and J gave up 7 bases, with 10 bases separating them. This CDR3 has 13 residues. Germline V gene sequence: CDR1 SGHAT, CDR2 FQNNGV. The CDR3 is CASSLVRFGEAFF. Here the CDR3 DNA reads TGTGCCAGCAGCTTAGTACGGTTTGGTGAAGCTTTCTTT.

The chain is built from TRBV7-3 and TRBJ2-3, with 7 nucleotides matching TRBD2. Germline lookup yields CDR1 SGHTA and CDR2 FQGTGA. The trim removed 1 base at V and 3 bases at J, leaving 4 bases unmatched. CDR3 size: 15 residues. The CDR3 is CASSLIAGETDTQYF. The CDR3 nucleotides are TGTGCCAGCAGCTTAATCGCGGGAGAAACAGATACGCAGTATTTT.

The chain links TRBV7-6 to TRBJ2-3; 14 bases fit TRBD2. V gave up 1 base and J gave up 3 bases; unmatched junction bases: 6. In germline, CDR1 is SGHVS, CDR2 FNYEAQ. The CDR3 loop spans 18 amino acids. CDR3 loop: CASSLEGTSGRRTDTQYF. The CDR3 nucleotides read TGTGCCAGCAGCTTAGAAGGGACTAGCGGGAGACGGACAGATACGCAGTATTTT. The complete variable domain, with remaining parts taken from reference TRBV7-6 and TRBJ2-3, reads GAGVSQSPRYKVTKRGQDVALRCDPISGHVSLYWYRQALGQGPEFLTYFNYEAQQDKSGLPNDRFSAERPEGSISTLTIQRTEQRDSAMYRCASSLEGTSGRRTDTQYFGPGTRLTVL.

The rearrangement joins TRBV4-2 to TRBJ1-1; no clear D. CDR1 LGHNA and CDR2 YNFKEQ come from the germline V gene. The CDR3 has 14 amino acids. V was shortened by 1 base and J by 4 bases, with 10 bases between the two germline ends. The CDR3 loop is CASSQGLTGTEAFF. The CDR3 DNA is TGTGCCAGCAGCCAAGGGCTGACGGGCACTGAAGCTTTCTTT.

Written as DNA, the CDR3 is TGTGCCAGCAGGAACAAAGACAGGGGCCATGGCTACACCTTC. Translation gives CASRNKDRGHGYTF. The chain employs TRBV2 and TRBJ1-2; 8 bases agree with TRBD1. This CDR3 region has 14 residues. V shed 6 bases and J 6 bases; nucleotides not matched to a gene: 9. Germline lookup yields CDR1 SNHLY and CDR2 FYNNEI.

The chain couples TRBV11-2 to TRBJ2-7; D unclear. The CDR3 is 14 residues long. The V gene lost 3 bases and the J gene lost 2 bases, with 11 bases spanning the gap. Per the germline V gene, CDR1 is SGHAT and CDR2 is FQNNGV. Written as DNA, the CDR3 is TGTGCCAGCAGCTTGGGTGACAAAGCCTACGAGCAGTACTTC. Protein product: CASSLGDKAYEQYF.

This chain connects TRBV7-2 to TRBJ2-3; 16 bases align to TRBD2. The germline CDR1 and CDR2 sequences are SGHTA and FQGNSA. CDR3 length: 17 amino acids. The J segment lost 4 bases and the V segment lost 5 bases, leaving 6 bases of the junction unmatched. DNA of the CDR3: TGTGCCAGCAGCCCGGGGACTAGCGGGGGGGCAGCAGATACGCAGTATTTT. Protein product: CASSPGTSGGAADTQYF.

V and J are TRBV6-2 or TRBV6-3 and TRBJ1-2; tentative D call: TRBD1 (5 bases). The CDR3 sequence is 15 residues long. Trimming took off 2 bases at V and 8 bases at J, with 18 bases between the two ends. In germline, CDR1 is MNHEY, CDR2 SVGEGT. The CDR3 nucleotides are TGTGCCAGCAGTTACGGGCCCACCAGGGTTCCAGGCTACACCTTC. Encoded protein: CASSYGPTRVPGYTF.

The chain recombines TRBV6-6 with TRBJ1-6; D might be TRBD1 (6 bases). The V end lost 5 bases, the J end lost 5 bases, and 16 bases lay between the germline ends. In germline, CDR1 is MNHNY, CDR2 SVGAGI (reference sequence). The CDR3 has 16 residues. The CDR3: CASSLEDRSDNSPLHF. In nucleotides, the CDR3 is TGTGCCAGCAGTCTAGAAGACAGGAGCGATAATTCACCCCTCCACTTT.

The chain carries TRBV7-9 and TRBJ2-7; TRBD2 is a possible D gene (7 bases). CDR3 length equals 17 residues. Trimming cost V 2 bases and J 2 bases, with 19 bases left between them. In germline, CDR1 is SEHNR, CDR2 FQNEAQ (reference sequence). This CDR3 is CASSLSNRGATAYEQYF. The CDR3 DNA follows: TGTGCCAGCAGCTTATCCAACCGGGGGGCAACCGCCTACGAGCAGTACTTC. Combining the CDR3 with reference TRBV7-9 and TRBJ2-7 gives the whole variable domain DTGVSQNPRHKITKRGQNVTFRCDPISEHNRLYWYRQTLGQGPEFLTYFQNEAQLEKSRLLSDRFSAERPKGSFSTLEIQRTEQGDSAMYLCASSLSNRGATAYEQYFGPGTRLTVT.

The chain carries TRBV2 and TRBJ1-2; tentatively, D is TRBD1 (6 bases). Trimming shortened V by 10 bases and J by 1 base, and 19 bases separated the two germline ends. Germline V gene lookup returns CDR1 SNHLY and CDR2 FYNNEI. This CDR3 contains 15 residues. CDR3 DNA: TGTGCCACCGTTCCTGGGGGCGAGGGTAACTATGGCTACACCTTC. This sequence encodes CATVPGGEGNYGYTF.

The chain is built from TRBV9 and TRBJ2-7; the D gene is possibly TRBD1 (7 bases). The germline V gene encodes CDR1 SGDLS and CDR2 YYNGEE. CDR3 length: 13 amino acids. Trimming took 3 bases from V and 4 from J, leaving 11 bases between them. The CDR3 nucleotides read TGTGCCAGCAGCGCGGGGGACAGTTACGAGCAGTACTTC. Amino acids: CASSAGDSYEQYF.